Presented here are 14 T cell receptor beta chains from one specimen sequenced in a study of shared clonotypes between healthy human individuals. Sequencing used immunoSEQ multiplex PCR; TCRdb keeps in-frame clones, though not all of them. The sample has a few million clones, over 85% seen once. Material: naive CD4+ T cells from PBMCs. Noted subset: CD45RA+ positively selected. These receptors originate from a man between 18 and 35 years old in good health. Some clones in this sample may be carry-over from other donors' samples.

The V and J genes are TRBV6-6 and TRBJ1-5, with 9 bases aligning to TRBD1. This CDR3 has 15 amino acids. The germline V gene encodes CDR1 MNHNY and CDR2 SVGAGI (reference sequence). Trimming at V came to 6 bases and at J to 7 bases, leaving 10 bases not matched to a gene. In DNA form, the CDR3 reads TGTGCCAGCAGCCCGGGACAGGGTATAGGACAGCCCCAGCATTTT. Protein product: CASSPGQGIGQPQHF.

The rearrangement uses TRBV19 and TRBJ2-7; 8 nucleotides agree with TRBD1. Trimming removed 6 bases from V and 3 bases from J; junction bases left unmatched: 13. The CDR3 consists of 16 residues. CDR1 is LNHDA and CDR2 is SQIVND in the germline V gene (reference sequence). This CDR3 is CASSPTGTGTFYEQYF. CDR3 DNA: TGTGCCAGTAGCCCCACCGGGACAGGCACTTTCTACGAGCAGTACTTC.

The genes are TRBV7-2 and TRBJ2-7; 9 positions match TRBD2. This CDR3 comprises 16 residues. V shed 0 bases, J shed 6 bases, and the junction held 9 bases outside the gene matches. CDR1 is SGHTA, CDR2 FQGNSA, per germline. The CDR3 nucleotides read TGTGCCAGCAGCTTAGCGCTGGTTCTAGCGGGATCCGAGCAGTACTTC. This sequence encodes CASSLALVLAGSEQYF.

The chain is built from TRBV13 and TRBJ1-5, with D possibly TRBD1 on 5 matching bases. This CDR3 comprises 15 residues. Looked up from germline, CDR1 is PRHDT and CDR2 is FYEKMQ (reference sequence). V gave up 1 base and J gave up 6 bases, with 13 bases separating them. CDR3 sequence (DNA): TGTGCCAGCAGCTTAGAAAGCAGGGTTGGTCAGCCCCAGCATTTT. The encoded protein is CASSLESRVGQPQHF.

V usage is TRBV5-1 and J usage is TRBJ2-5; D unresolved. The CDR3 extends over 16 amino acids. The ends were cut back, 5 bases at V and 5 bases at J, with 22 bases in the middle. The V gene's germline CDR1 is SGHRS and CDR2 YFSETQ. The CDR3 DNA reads TGCGCCAGCAGGCCCCGGGTGGCTACGGACGGGGAGACCCAGTACTTC. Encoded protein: CASRPRVATDGETQYF.

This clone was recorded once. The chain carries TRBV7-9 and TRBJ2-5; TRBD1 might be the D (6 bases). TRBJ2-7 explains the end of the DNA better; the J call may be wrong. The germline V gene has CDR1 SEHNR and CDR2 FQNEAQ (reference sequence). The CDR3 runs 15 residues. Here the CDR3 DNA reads TGTGCCAGCAGCTGGGGGCCAGGCGGTTTCGGCGAGCAGTACTTC. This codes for CASSWGPGGFGEQYF.

The CDR3 DNA is TGTGCCACCAGCCCGGGAGGGCAAGAGACCCAGTACTTC. Protein: CATSPGGQETQYF. The chain carries TRBV15 and TRBJ2-5; TRBD2 agrees at 8 bases. The germline CDR1 and CDR2 sequences are LNHNV and YYDKDF (reference sequence). Trimming at V came to 5 bases and at J to 2 bases, leaving 1 base not matched to a gene. This CDR3 comprises 13 residues.

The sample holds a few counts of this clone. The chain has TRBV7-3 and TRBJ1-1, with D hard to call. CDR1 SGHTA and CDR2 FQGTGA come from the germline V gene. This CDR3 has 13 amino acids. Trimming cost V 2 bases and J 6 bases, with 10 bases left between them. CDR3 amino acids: CASSLGPSSEAFF. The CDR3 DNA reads TGTGCCAGCAGCTTAGGTCCATCCTCTGAAGCTTTCTTT.

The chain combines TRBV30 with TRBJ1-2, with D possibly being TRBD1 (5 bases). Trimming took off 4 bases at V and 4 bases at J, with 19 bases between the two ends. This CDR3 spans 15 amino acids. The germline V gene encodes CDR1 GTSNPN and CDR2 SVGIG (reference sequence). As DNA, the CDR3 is TGTGCCTGGACCAACCCCCGCGAGGGACTCTATGGCTACACCTTC. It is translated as CAWTNPREGLYGYTF. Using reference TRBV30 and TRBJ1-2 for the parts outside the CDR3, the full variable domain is SQTIHQWPATLVQPVGSPLSLECTVEGTSNPNLYWYRQAAGRGLQLLFYSVGIGQISSEVPQNLSASRPQDRQFILSSKKLLLSDSGFYLCAWTNPREGLYGYTFGSGTRLTVV.

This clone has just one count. CDR3 nucleotide sequence: TGTGCCAGCAGTTCTACCGGGAGGGGGGGAGAGTACTTC. This gives the protein CASSSTGRGGEYF. The J gene is TRBJ2-7, the V gene TRBV6-5, with 8 nucleotides matching TRBD2. The CDR3 length is 13 residues. V gave up 4 bases and J gave up 11 bases; unmatched junction bases: 10. Germline lookup yields CDR1 MNHEY and CDR2 SVGAGI.

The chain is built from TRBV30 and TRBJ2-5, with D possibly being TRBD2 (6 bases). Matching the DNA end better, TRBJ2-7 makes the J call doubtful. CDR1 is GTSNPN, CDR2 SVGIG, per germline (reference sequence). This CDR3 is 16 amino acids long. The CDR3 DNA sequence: TGTGCCTGGAGTGTTATTACGGCAGGGAGGATCTACGAGCAGTACTTC. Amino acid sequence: CAWSVITAGRIYEQYF.

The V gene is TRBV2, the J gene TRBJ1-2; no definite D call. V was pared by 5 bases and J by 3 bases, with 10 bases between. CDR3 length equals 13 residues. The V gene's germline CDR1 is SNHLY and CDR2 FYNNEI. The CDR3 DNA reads TGTGCCAGCAGTTACAACACCCACTATGGCTACACCTTC. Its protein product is CASSYNTHYGYTF.

This chain's CDR3 is CASALFSGIYNEQFF. Here the CDR3 DNA reads TGTGCCTCAGCCCTATTTAGCGGAATCTACAATGAGCAGTTCTTC. The chain combines TRBV18 with TRBJ2-1; weak D call: TRBD2 (6 bases). Germline lookup yields CDR1 KGHSH and CDR2 LQKENI. This CDR3 has 15 residues. Trimming pared 11 bases from V and 3 bases from J, leaving 20 bases between.

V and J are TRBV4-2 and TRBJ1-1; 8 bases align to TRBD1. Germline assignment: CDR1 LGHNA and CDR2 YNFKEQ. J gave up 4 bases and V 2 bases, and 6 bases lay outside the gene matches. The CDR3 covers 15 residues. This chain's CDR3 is CASSQPQGASTEAFF. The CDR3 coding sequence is TGTGCCAGCAGCCAACCGCAGGGGGCGAGCACTGAAGCTTTCTTT.